A selection of T cell receptor beta chains follows, all from one sample in a study of identical twins. TCRdb used MiXCR to reprocess the 5' RACE reads, holding one entry per CDR3 protein. This sample carries approximately 620,000 distinct CDR3 sequences, under 9% of them seen once, and the ten largest clones take around 0.98%. These same records also appear under a second study, on yellow fever vaccine responses in identical twins.

Sequencing was carried out using PBMCs. The origin of the receptors is a woman aged 18-29 years in good health. Both conserved end residues are part of each CDR3. Each record gives: clone size, CDR3 length, J gene, D gene, V gene, CDR3 DNA, CDR3 protein. The D gene is left open where the match is weak. A clone size is listed for some rows: how often the clone was seen (once, few, many), or a class if it is expanded.

many | 14 | TRBJ2-7 | . | TRBV20-1 | TGCAGTGCTAGAGTAGGGGAGACGCTTTACGAGCAGTACTTC | CSARVGETLYEQYF
many | 13 | TRBJ2-6 | . | TRBV20-1 | TGCAGTGCTAGAAATGCTGGGGCCAACGTCCTGACTTTC | CSARNAGANVLTF
few | 14 | TRBJ1-1 | TRBD1 | TRBV20-1 | TGCAGTGCCACTACCCTTGGACAGGGAACTGAAGCTTTCTTT | CSATTLGQGTEAFF
. | 16 | TRBJ2-7 | TRBD2 | TRBV12-3/TRBV12-4 | TGTGCCAGCAGTGATTGGACTAGCGGGCCCTCCTACGAGCAGTACTTC | CASSDWTSGPSYEQYF
many | 13 | TRBJ1-5 | . | TRBV24-1 | TGTGCCACCGGTGTCGACAGTAATCAGCCCCAGCATTTT | CATGVDSNQPQHF
many | 15 | TRBJ1-4 | . | TRBV5-1 | TGCGCCAGCAGCTTGTATCCGGGGGCACGCGAAAAACTGTTTTTT | CASSLYPGAREKLFF
. | 16 | TRBJ2-2 | . | TRBV10-3 | TGTGCCATCAGTGACTCTACTAAACACAACACCGGGGAGCTGTTTTTT | CAISDSTKHNTGELFF
many | 16 | TRBJ2-2 | . | TRBV4-1 | TGCGCCAGCAGCCACGACGTAGGGGGGGCCACCGGGGAGCTGTTTTTT | CASSHDVGGATGELFF
. | 12 | TRBJ2-1 | . | TRBV29-1 | TGCAGCGTTGAACAGGGAGATAATGAGCAGTTCTTC | CSVEQGDNEQFF
. | 13 | TRBJ2-1 | TRBD2 | TRBV29-1 | TGCAGCGCCCTAGCGGGGGTTTACAATGAGCAGTTCTTC | CSALAGVYNEQFF
many | 16 | TRBJ1-2 | . | TRBV7-2 | TGTGCCAGCAGCTTAGGGCAGACAGGACCCTCCTATGGCTACACCTTC | CASSLGQTGPSYGYTF
many | 13 | TRBJ2-7 | TRBD2 | TRBV29-1 | TGCAGCGTAGGGCGGGAGCTGGCCTACGAGCAGTACTTC | CSVGRELAYEQYF
few | 16 | TRBJ2-1 | TRBD2 | TRBV24-1 | TGTGCCACCAGTGATACGGGACTAGCGGTCCCCAATGAGCAGTTCTTC | CATSDTGLAVPNEQFF
. | 16 | TRBJ2-1 | . | TRBV27 | TGTGCCAGCAGTTTGACGACCAAGGGTAGCTCGGGCGAGCAGTTCTTC | CASSLTTKGSSGEQFF
. | 15 | TRBJ1-5 | . | TRBV12-3/TRBV12-4 | TGTGCCAGCAGTTTATTCGGCAGGGATAATCAGCCCCAGCATTTT | CASSLFGRDNQPQHF
. | 14 | TRBJ2-1 | . | TRBV5-1 | TGCGCCAGCGGGGACCCCGGGTCCTACAATGAGCAGTTCTTC | CASGDPGSYNEQFF
many | 14 | TRBJ2-2 | TRBD2 | TRBV12-3/TRBV12-4 | TGTGCCGTACGACTAGCGGGGTACACCGGGGAGCTGTTTTTT | CAVRLAGYTGELFF
few | 16 | TRBJ2-7 | . | TRBV20-1 | TGCAGTCCATGGACCGGTCAGGGCCACCACTCCTACGAGCAGTACTTC | CSPWTGQGHHSYEQYF
many | 14 | TRBJ2-5 | . | TRBV9 | TGTGCCAGCAGCGTAGGAGAGCGGCAAGAGACCCAGTACTTC | CASSVGERQETQYF
few | 12 | TRBJ1-1 | . | TRBV12-3/TRBV12-4 | TGTGCCAGCAGTGTAGGAACCACTGAAGCTTTCTTT | CASSVGTTEAFF
many | 14 | TRBJ2-1 | . | TRBV20-1 | TGCAGTGCTAGAGCCGGGGTGGACTACAATGAGCAGTTCTTC | CSARAGVDYNEQFF
few | 13 | TRBJ2-1 | . | TRBV15 | TGTGCCACCAGCAGAGACAGGGACAATGAGCAGTTCTTC | CATSRDRDNEQFF
. | 13 | TRBJ2-7 | TRBD2 | TRBV20-1 | TGCAGTGCCAAACTAGCGGGAGTCTACGAGCAGTACTTC | CSAKLAGVYEQYF
many | 17 | TRBJ2-3 | TRBD2 | TRBV18 | TGTGCCAGCTCGCCCACCCCGAGCGGGGGGAGCACAGATACGCAGTATTTT | CASSPTPSGGSTDTQYF
few | 13 | TRBJ2-3 | TRBD2 | TRBV20-1 | TGCAGTGCAAGGACTAGCGGGGGTTATACGCAGTATTTT | CSARTSGGYTQYF
few | 14 | TRBJ1-5 | . | TRBV18 | TGTGCCAGCTCTCCTTGGGAGGGTGGCCAGCCCCAGCATTTT | CASSPWEGGQPQHF
many | 16 | TRBJ2-1 | TRBD1 | TRBV7-9 | TGTGCCAGCAGCTTAGTAGGCGGACAGGGGGACAATGAGCAGTTCTTC | CASSLVGGQGDNEQFF
many | 14 | TRBJ2-5 | . | TRBV6-1 | TGTGCCAGCAGTGTGAAGATGTACCAAGAGACCCAGTACTTC | CASSVKMYQETQYF
. | 13 | TRBJ2-1 | . | TRBV5-1 | TGCGCCAGCAGCTGGACGGGGCACAATGAGCAGTTCTTC | CASSWTGHNEQFF
few | 16 | TRBJ2-6 | . | TRBV28 | TGTGCCAGCAGTTTTACCCTGGGGTCTGGGGCCAACGTCCTGACTTTC | CASSFTLGSGANVLTF
. | 13 | TRBJ2-7 | . | TRBV2 | TGTGCCAGGGGGGACACGAGATCCTACGAGCAGTACTTC | CARGDTRSYEQYF
few | 11 | TRBJ2-1 | . | TRBV28 | TGTGCCAGCAGCTCCACTTCTGAGCAGTTCTTC | CASSSTSEQFF
many | 15 | TRBJ2-5 | TRBD1 | TRBV29-1 | TGCAGCGCTACCGGGACAGGGGGCGTATGGGAGACCCAGTACTTC | CSATGTGGVWETQYF
. | 16 | TRBJ2-1 | . | TRBV24-1 | TGTGCCACCAGTGATCCTACCGCGGGACCCTACAATGAGCAGTTCTTC | CATSDPTAGPYNEQFF
many | 13 | TRBJ2-1 | . | TRBV10-3 | TGTGCCATCAGTGCAACAGGCTACAATGAGCAGTTCTTC | CAISATGYNEQFF
. | 15 | TRBJ2-7 | TRBD2 | TRBV3-1 | TGTGCCAGCAGCCAAGATGGAGCGGGGCTTTACGAGCAGTACTTC | CASSQDGAGLYEQYF
many | 15 | TRBJ2-3 | . | TRBV7-2 | TGTGCCAGCAGCTCCCGAACCAGGGGAGGAGATACGCAGTATTTT | CASSSRTRGGDTQYF
few | 14 | TRBJ2-7 | . | TRBV20-1 | TGCAGTGCCCCTGGGACGGGGAGCTCCTACGAGCAGTACTTC | CSAPGTGSSYEQYF
. | 18 | TRBJ1-2 | TRBD1 | TRBV3-1 | TGTGCCTGCAGCCCCCTCGTGGGACAGGGAACGGGTAACTATGGCTACACCTTC | CACSPLVGQGTGNYGYTF